This T cell receptor beta chain was captured in a study of blood T cell repertoires in COVID-19. Study-level information: PBMCs, B-cell-depleted T cells, or T cells were the source of the cDNA or gDNA that made up the material.

The study assigned cohorts using participant-reported clinical history. In the source study's methods: By means of reference gene primer amplification, nucleated cell counts were estimated. Repertoires were generated with immunoSEQ multiplex PCR, while TCRdb's copy carries only in-frame clones and drops some. The DNA gave D and trimming, while V, J and clone size come from that table. Of 150,000 to 200,000 clones listed, 65% to 80% were seen once; the top ten hold about 17%. Per the germline V gene, CDR1 is LNHDA and CDR2 is SQIVND (reference sequence). The CDR3 has 12 amino acids. V lost 2 bases, J lost 8 bases, and 7 bases lay in between.

The rearrangement uses TRBV19 and TRBJ2-1; D uncertain. Sequencing used PBMCs or T cells enriched from blood (not recorded which). The clonotype comes from a woman in her forties or fifties with acute COVID-19. CDR3 DNA sequence: TGTGCCAGTAGTATACTCCCTGATGAGCAGTTCTTC. Its translation is CASSILPDEQFF.